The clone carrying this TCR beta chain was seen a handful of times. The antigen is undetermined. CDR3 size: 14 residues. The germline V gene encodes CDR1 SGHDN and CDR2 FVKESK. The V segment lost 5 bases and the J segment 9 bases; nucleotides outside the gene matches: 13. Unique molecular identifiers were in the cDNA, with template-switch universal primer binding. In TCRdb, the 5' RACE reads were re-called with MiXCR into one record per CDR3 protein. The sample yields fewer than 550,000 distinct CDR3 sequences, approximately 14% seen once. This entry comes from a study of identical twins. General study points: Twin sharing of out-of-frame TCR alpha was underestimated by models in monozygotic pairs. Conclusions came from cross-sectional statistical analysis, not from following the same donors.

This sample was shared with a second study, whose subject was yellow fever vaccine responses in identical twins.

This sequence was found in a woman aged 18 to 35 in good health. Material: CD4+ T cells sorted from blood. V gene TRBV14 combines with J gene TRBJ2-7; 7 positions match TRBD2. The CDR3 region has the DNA TGTGCCAGCAGCTCCCCGGGGGGTCCCCAGGGGCAGTACTTC. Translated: CASSSPGGPQGQYF. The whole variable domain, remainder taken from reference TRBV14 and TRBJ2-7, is EAGVTQFPSHSVIEKGQTVTLRCDPISGHDNLYWYRRVMGKEIKFLLHFVKESKQDESGMPNNRFLAERTGGTYSTLKVQPAELEDSGVYFCASSSPGGPQGQYFGPGTRLTVT.